These T cell receptor beta chains were read from a single sample in a study of T cell responses to AZD1222 COVID-19 vaccine. Produced via immunoSEQ multiplex PCR; TCRdb's table is partial and in-frame only. The data show about 120,000 clones, less than 95% seen once. The sample here was peripheral blood, taken on day 0 of AZD1222 vaccination. The receptors shown here come from an adult in good health. The CDR3 runs from the conserved cysteine through the conserved F or W. The D gene is left open where the match is weak. Clone size is not always given. Where it is, it says once, few, many or a class for expanded clones.

V	J	size	D	DNA	CDR3
TRBV9	TRBJ2-3	-	TRBD1	TGTGCCAGCAGCGGGGGACAGGGGGTATTGGATACGCAGTATTTT	CASSGGQGVLDTQYF
TRBV5-1	TRBJ2-2	-	-	TGCGCCAGCAGCTTGTACATCAGGGAGAGCGGGGAGCTGTTTTTT	CASSLYIRESGELFF
TRBV1	TRBJ2-7	-	-	TGCACCAGCCAAAGTGACAGCCGAGGGGGGCAGTACTTC	CTSQSDSRGGQYF
TRBV7-9	TRBJ2-3	-	-	TGTGCCAGCAGCCCCTTGGGTGGGGCCGTTACGCAGTATTTT	CASSPLGGAVTQYF
TRBV7-9	TRBJ1-3	-	-	TGTGCCAGCAGCTTAGGGGTGAATTTGGGAGCAGGAAACACCATATATTTT	CASSLGVNLGAGNTIYF
TRBV18	TRBJ1-5	-	-	TGTGCCAGCTCACCAGAGTATAGCAATCAGCCCCAGCATTTT	CASSPEYSNQPQHF
TRBV5-1	TRBJ2-7	-	-	TGCGCCAGCAGCTTGCCGGGTGAGCAGTACTTC	CASSLPGEQYF
TRBV7-9	TRBJ1-2	-	-	TGTGCCAGCAGCCAAACCGGGACCCTCGGTTATGGCTACACCTTC	CASSQTGTLGYGYTF
TRBV13	TRBJ1-2	-	-	TGTGCCAGCAGGGGGACATCCAACTATGGCTACACCTTC	CASRGTSNYGYTF
TRBV5-1	TRBJ2-7	-	TRBD2	TGCGCCAGCAGTTGGGCCCGGGAGCGGGGCCCCTACGAGCAGTACTTC	CASSWARERGPYEQYF
TRBV3-1/TRBV3-2	TRBJ1-4	-	-	TGTGCCAGCAGATTAGCAGGGGCTGAAAAACTGTTTTTT	CASRLAGAEKLFF
TRBV15	TRBJ2-7	-	-	TGTGCCACCAGCAGAGACTACGGCAGAACCTACGAGCAGTACTTC	CATSRDYGRTYEQYF
TRBV6-5	TRBJ1-1	-	TRBD1	TGTGCCAGCAGCACACAGGGGGCAGGGAACACTGAAGCTTTCTTT	CASSTQGAGNTEAFF
TRBV14	TRBJ2-4	-	TRBD2	TGTGCCAGCAGCCAGATCAGCGGGGGGAGGGACATTCAGTACTTC	CASSQISGGRDIQYF
TRBV24-1	TRBJ2-3	once	-	TGTGCCACCAGTGATCCTTCCACCGCAGATACGCAGTATTTT	CATSDPSTADTQYF
TRBV11-3	TRBJ2-1	once	-	TGTGCCAGCAGCCCCGCAGATGGGTCCTACAATGAGCAGTTCTTC	CASSPADGSYNEQFF
TRBV14	TRBJ1-2	-	TRBD1	TGTGCCAGCAGCCAAGTTGGACAGGGCCCGGGCTACACCTTC	CASSQVGQGPGYTF
TRBV10-1	TRBJ2-4	few	-	TGCGCCAGCAGTGAGCAGGGAGCCAAAAACATTCAGTACTTC	CASSEQGAKNIQYF
TRBV18	TRBJ2-3	-	-	TGTGCCAGCTCACCACAATACCAATGGGATACGCAGTATTTT	CASSPQYQWDTQYF
TRBV9	TRBJ1-4	-	TRBD1	TGTGCCAGCAGCGGAAGACCGGGACAGCTTAATGAAAAACTGTTTTTT	CASSGRPGQLNEKLFF
TRBV7-3	TRBJ2-7	-	-	TGTGCCAGCAGCCCCGCAGGGTCGGGCTACGAGCAGTACTTC	CASSPAGSGYEQYF
TRBV2	TRBJ2-7	-	TRBD1	TGTGCCAGCAGTCAACCCCTTGGACAGGGGGCGACCTACGAGCAGTACTTC	CASSQPLGQGATYEQYF
TRBV10-1	TRBJ2-3	-	-	TGCGCCAGCAGCCCAGACCTCACAGATACGCAGTATTTT	CASSPDLTDTQYF
TRBV3-1/TRBV3-2	TRBJ1-6	-	-	TGTGCCAGCAGCCAAGGGCCAGAGAGCTCCTATAATTCACCCCTCCACTTT	CASSQGPESSYNSPLHF
TRBV7-2	TRBJ2-7	-	-	TGTGCCAGCAGCACAGGGAGCTCCTACGAGCAGTACTTC	CASSTGSSYEQYF
TRBV6-1	TRBJ1-6	-	-	TGTGCCAGCAGTGAGGGGACTCCTGATAATTCACCCCTCCACTTT	CASSEGTPDNSPLHF
TRBV10-3	TRBJ1-1	-	-	TGTGCCATCAGTCTCCGGGACCCGGGAAGCGCTGAAGCTTTCTTT	CAISLRDPGSAEAFF
TRBV20-1	TRBJ2-2	-	TRBD2	TGCAGTGCTAGTACTAGCGGGAACACCGGGGAGCTGTTTTTT	CSASTSGNTGELFF
TRBV20-1	TRBJ2-1	-	-	TGCAGTGCTAGTAACAATGAGCAGTTCTTC	CSASNNEQFF
TRBV2	TRBJ2-5	-	-	TGTGCCAGCAGTGAGGGACGGTGGACGGAGACCCAGTACTTC	CASSEGRWTETQYF
TRBV11-2	TRBJ2-3	-	-	TGTGCCAGCAGCTTGTACCAGTCGGCTGTGCCAGATACGCAGTATTTT	CASSLYQSAVPDTQYF
TRBV19	TRBJ1-5	-	-	TGTGCCAGTAGCGTAACAGGTAGCAATCAGCCCCAGCATTTT	CASSVTGSNQPQHF
TRBV7-9	TRBJ1-1	-	-	TGTGCCAGCAGCCCCGGTTGGGCTGAAGCTTTCTTT	CASSPGWAEAFF
TRBV18	TRBJ1-1	-	-	TGTGCCAGCTCACCATTAGCAGGGGCGGCTACTGAAGCTTTCTTT	CASSPLAGAATEAFF
TRBV12-3/TRBV12-4	TRBJ1-2	-	-	TGTGCCAGCAGTTTTGGGGGGAGGCAGGGCTACACCTTC	CASSFGGRQGYTF
TRBV27	TRBJ1-6	-	-	TGTGCCAGCAGTTACGGGGCAAATTCACCCCTCCACTTT	CASSYGANSPLHF
TRBV3-1/TRBV3-2	TRBJ2-3	-	TRBD1	TGTGCCAGCAGCCAAGCAAGGGGGCGCACAGATACGCAGTATTTT	CASSQARGRTDTQYF
TRBV29-1	TRBJ1-2	-	TRBD1	TGCAGCGGGGGACAGGGGGCCAACTATGGCTACACCTTC	CSGGQGANYGYTF
TRBV9	TRBJ2-4	once	-	TGTGCCAGCAGCAAAGATGGGGGAGGAACCAAAAACATTCAGTACTTC	CASSKDGGGTKNIQYF
TRBV19	TRBJ1-6	-	-	TGTGCCAGTAGTATAACGGGACACCTCCACTTT	CASSITGHLHF
TRBV7-9	TRBJ2-1	-	TRBD2	TGTGCCAGCAGACTCTCCTCCGGCAAGGGGAGGGGCAATGAGCAGTTCTTC	CASRLSSGKGRGNEQFF
TRBV5-8	TRBJ1-2	-	-	TGTGCCAGCAGCTTTGGGGGAAAGAAAAACTATGGCTACACCTTC	CASSFGGKKNYGYTF
TRBV2	TRBJ2-7	-	-	TGTGCCAGCAAGGGCCCGCGGACAGACTACGAGCAGTACTTC	CASKGPRTDYEQYF
TRBV7-9	TRBJ1-5	-	TRBD1	TGTGCCAGCAGCCGCGGACAGGGGACGAATCAGCCCCAGCATTTT	CASSRGQGTNQPQHF
TRBV12-3/TRBV12-4	TRBJ2-7	-	-	TGTGCCAGCAGTCTCATAATTTACGAGCAGTACTTC	CASSLIIYEQYF
TRBV28	TRBJ2-5	once	TRBD2	TGTGCCAGCAGTCCATACCCTATGGGACTAGCGGGAGCACTCCAAGAGACCCAGTACTTC	CASSPYPMGLAGALQETQYF
TRBV5-8	TRBJ2-1	-	TRBD1	TGTGCCAGCAGCGGGGACAGGGTTGTGGTAAATGAGCAGTTCTTC	CASSGDRVVVNEQFF
TRBV6-5	TRBJ1-4	-	-	TGTGCCAGCAGTTTCTTACAGTCAACTAATGAAAAACTGTTTTTT	CASSFLQSTNEKLFF
TRBV12-3/TRBV12-4	TRBJ2-7	-	TRBD1	TGTGCCAGCAGTTTCATACAGGGGGACGAGCAGTACTTC	CASSFIQGDEQYF
TRBV9	TRBJ2-3	-	-	TGTGCCAGCAATGGAGGGGGTTCCACAGATACGCAGTATTTT	CASNGGGSTDTQYF
TRBV7-6	TRBJ1-1	-	-	TGTGCCAGCAGCCCGGGGGGAAGTTTGGACACTGAAGCTTTCTTT	CASSPGGSLDTEAFF
TRBV5-6	TRBJ1-5	-	TRBD1	TGTGCCAGCAGCCCACAGGGGGGATCGCGGAATCGGCCCCAGCATTTT	CASSPQGGSRNRPQHF
TRBV7-6	TRBJ2-3	-	-	TGTGCCAGCAGAAGGGGACATTCTAGCACAGATACGCAGTATTTT	CASRRGHSSTDTQYF